Listed here are 12 T cell receptor beta chains from one sample, sequenced in a study of somatic mutations in cytotoxic T cells in rheumatoid arthritis. TCRdb's copy holds only in-frame clones and misses some; the assay was immunoSEQ multiplex PCR. This table has about 15,000 clones, 65% to 80% appearing once. Sequencing was carried out using CD8+ T cells sorted from blood. These receptors were obtained from an adult with rheumatoid arthritis.

This clone showed up just once. The chain links TRBV9 to TRBJ1-6, with D unclear. This CDR3 has 17 residues. Germline-derived CDR1 and CDR2 are SGDLS and YYNGEE. Trimming cost V 4 bases and J 4 bases, with 18 bases left between them. The CDR3 nucleotides read TGTGCCAGCAGCCCTTCCCCGGGAGGACGGTATAATTCACCCCTCCACTTT. Translation: CASSPSPGGRYNSPLHF.

This rearrangement joins TRBV4-1 to TRBJ1-2; possibly TRBD1 for D (5 bases). This CDR3 has 15 residues. V was shortened by 3 bases and J by 0 bases, with 11 bases between the two germline ends. Germline V gene data show CDR1 as MGHRA and CDR2 as YSYEKL. In DNA form, the CDR3 reads TGCGCCAGCAGCCACCCGGACACAGCTAACTATGGCTACACCTTC. This encodes CASSHPDTANYGYTF.

The chain couples TRBV29-1 to TRBJ1-2, with no clear D. Trimming removed 7 bases from V and 2 bases from J, with 8 bases in between. From germline, CDR1 is SQVTM and CDR2 ANQGSEA. CDR3 length: 11 amino acids. The CDR3: CSAEENYGYTF. Here the CDR3 DNA reads TGCAGCGCCGAGGAAAACTATGGCTACACCTTC.

This clone occurred a few times. This chain links TRBV11-2 with TRBJ2-7; TRBD2 matches 8 bases. The CDR3 is 14 residues long. Trimming removed 1 base from V and 3 bases from J; junction bases left unmatched: 2. CDR1 and CDR2 from the germline V gene are SGHAT and FQNNGV. The CDR3 spells CASSLAGRGYEQYF. CDR3 nucleotides: TGTGCCAGCAGCTTAGCCGGGAGGGGCTACGAGCAGTACTTC.

The CDR3 sequence is CASSIGIGNEQFF. CDR3 in DNA: TGTGCCAGTAGTATAGGGATTGGGAATGAGCAGTTCTTC. This chain uses TRBV19 with TRBJ2-1; D gene ambiguous. V dropped 1 base and J dropped 7 bases, with 8 bases sitting between them. Germline V gene sequence: CDR1 LNHDA, CDR2 SQIVND (reference sequence). This CDR3 region has 13 residues.

This rearrangement joins TRBV11-3 to TRBJ2-1, with 10 bases aligning to TRBD2. This CDR3 has 15 residues. Looked up from germline, CDR1 is SGHNT and CDR2 is YENEEA. V shed 4 bases and J 4 bases; nucleotides not matched to a gene: 4. CDR3: CASSSGTSEYNEQFF. The CDR3 nucleotides are TGTGCCAGCAGCTCAGGGACTAGCGAGTACAATGAGCAGTTCTTC.

The J gene is TRBJ1-2, the V gene TRBV9; TRBD1 agrees at 8 bases. The CDR3 loop spans 18 amino acids. Germline CDR1 is SGDLS and CDR2 is YYNGEE. The junction had 16 bases not matched to a gene; V was cut back by 0 bases and J by 6 bases. CDR3 amino acids: CASSVVPNPLGQGDGYTF. The CDR3 nucleotides read TGTGCCAGCAGCGTAGTGCCTAATCCCCTCGGACAGGGAGATGGCTACACCTTC.

V is TRBV2 and J is TRBJ2-7; D is possibly TRBD1 or TRBD2 (5 bases each). Trimming stripped 8 bases from V and 0 bases from J, with 11 bases between. Germline loops: CDR1 SNHLY, CDR2 FYNNEI. This CDR3 has 13 amino acids. CDR3 sequence: CASRDAVSYEQYF. The CDR3 nucleotides are TGTGCCAGCCGGGACGCCGTCTCCTACGAGCAGTACTTC.

This sequence joins TRBV7-9 and TRBJ1-4, with TRBD1 identical over 9 bases. With V trimmed by 5 bases and J by 9 bases, 7 bases remained unmatched. CDR3 size: 14 residues. The germline V gene encodes CDR1 SEHNR and CDR2 FQNEAQ (reference sequence). This CDR3 is CASSPPGQGQKLFF. In DNA, the CDR3 is TGTGCCAGCAGCCCACCGGGACAGGGTCAAAAACTGTTTTTT.

This rearrangement joins TRBV4-1 to TRBJ2-3, with D unresolved. V was trimmed by 1 base and J by 2 bases, leaving 10 bases between them. From germline, CDR1 is MGHRA and CDR2 YSYEKL. The CDR3 length is 15 residues. CDR3 nucleotide sequence: TGCGCCAGCAGCCAAGCCATTGGAGCCACAGATACGCAGTATTTT. Translation: CASSQAIGATDTQYF.

V is TRBV6-5 and J is TRBJ2-7, with D tentatively TRBD2 (6 bases). The germline V gene has CDR1 MNHEY and CDR2 SVGAGI. The CDR3 runs 13 residues. V dropped 5 bases and J dropped 5 bases, with 13 bases sitting between them. The CDR3, as DNA: TGTGCCAGCAGTCCGGAGGGACCCAACGAGCAGTACTTC. It is translated as CASSPEGPNEQYF.

This chain connects TRBV5-4 to TRBJ2-1, with 8 bases aligning to TRBD2. Unmatched junction bases numbered 4, after V lost 0 bases and J lost 5 bases. This CDR3 comprises 15 residues. Germline V gene sequence: CDR1 SGHNT, CDR2 YYREEE (reference sequence). The CDR3 DNA reads as TGTGCCAGCAGCTTGGTAGCGGGGAGAAACAATGAGCAGTTCTTC. Amino acids: CASSLVAGRNNEQFF.